This TCR beta chain was identified during a study of cytomegalovirus exposure and HLA in healthy donors. With respect to this clone: Antigen: not known.

Study-wide points: In a later analysis, HLA-associated TCR beta chains were more clonally expanded than equally common others.

Trimming pared 1 base from V and 3 bases from J, leaving 13 bases between. This CDR3 region has 15 residues. CDR1 is SGHVS, CDR2 FQNEAQ, per germline. The study ran its PCR with 60 Vbeta and 13 Jbeta primers. Sequencing was performed with immunoSEQ multiplex PCR; in TCRdb, only in-frame clones are kept and a portion is missing. The sample records about 82,000 clones, roughly 74% being singletons. Material: PBMCs. The genes are TRBV7-8 and TRBJ2-7, with D uncertain. The receptor was derived from a woman in her forties or fifties in good health and CMV-seropositive. DNA for the CDR3: TGTGCCAGCAGCTTAGGGCCCTATCAGGACTACGAGCAGTACTTC. Residues: CASSLGPYQDYEQYF.